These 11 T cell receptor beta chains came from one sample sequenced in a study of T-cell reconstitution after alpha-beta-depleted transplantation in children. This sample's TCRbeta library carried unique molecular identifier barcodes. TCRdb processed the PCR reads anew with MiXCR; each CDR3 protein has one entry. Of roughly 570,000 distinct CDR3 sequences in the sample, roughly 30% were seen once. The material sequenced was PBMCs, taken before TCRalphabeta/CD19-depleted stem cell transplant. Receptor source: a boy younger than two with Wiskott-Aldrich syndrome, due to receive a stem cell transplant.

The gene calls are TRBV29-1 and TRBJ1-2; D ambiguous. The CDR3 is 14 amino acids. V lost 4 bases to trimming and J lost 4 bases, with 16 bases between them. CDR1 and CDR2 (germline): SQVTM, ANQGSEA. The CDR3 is CSVVGLPGVYGYTF. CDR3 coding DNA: TGCAGCGTTGTGGGTTTACCAGGAGTCTATGGCTACACCTTC.

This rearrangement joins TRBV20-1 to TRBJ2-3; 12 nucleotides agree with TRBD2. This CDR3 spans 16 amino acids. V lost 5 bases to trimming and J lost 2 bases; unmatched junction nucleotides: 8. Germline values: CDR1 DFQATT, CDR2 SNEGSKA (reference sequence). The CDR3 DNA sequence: TGCAGTGCTCGACCTAGCGGGAGGGCCTACACAGATACGCAGTATTTT. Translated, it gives CSARPSGRAYTDTQYF.

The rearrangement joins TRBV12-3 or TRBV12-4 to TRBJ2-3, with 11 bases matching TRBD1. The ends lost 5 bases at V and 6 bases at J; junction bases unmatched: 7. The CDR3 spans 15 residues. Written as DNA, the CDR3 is TGTGCCAGCAGTCCGGGACAGGGGGTCTTCGATACGCAGTATTTT. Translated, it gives CASSPGQGVFDTQYF.

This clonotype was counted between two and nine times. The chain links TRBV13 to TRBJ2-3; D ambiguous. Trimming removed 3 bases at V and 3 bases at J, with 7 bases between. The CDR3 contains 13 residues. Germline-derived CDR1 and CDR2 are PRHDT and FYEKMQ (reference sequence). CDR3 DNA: TGTGCCAGCAGCTTGATCCAGACAGATACGCAGTATTTT. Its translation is CASSLIQTDTQYF.

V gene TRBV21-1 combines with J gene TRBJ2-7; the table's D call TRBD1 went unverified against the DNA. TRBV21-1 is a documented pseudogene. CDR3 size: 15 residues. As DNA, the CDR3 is TGTGCCAGCAGAAAGGGACAGAATCGCTCCTACGAGCAGTACTTC. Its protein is CASRKGQNRSYEQYF.

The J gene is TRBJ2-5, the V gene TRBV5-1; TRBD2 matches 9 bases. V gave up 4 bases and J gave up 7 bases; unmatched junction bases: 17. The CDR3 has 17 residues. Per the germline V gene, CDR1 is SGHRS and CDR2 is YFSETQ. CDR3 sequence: CASSANPSGTASGTQYF. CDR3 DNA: TGCGCCAGCAGCGCGAACCCTAGCGGGACGGCTTCAGGGACCCAGTACTTC.

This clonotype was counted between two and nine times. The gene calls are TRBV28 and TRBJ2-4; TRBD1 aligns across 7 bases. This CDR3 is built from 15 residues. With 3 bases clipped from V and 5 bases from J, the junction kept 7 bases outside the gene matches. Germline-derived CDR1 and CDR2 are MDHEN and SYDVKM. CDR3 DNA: TGTGCCAGCAGTTTCTTGTCAGGGGGAGAAAACATTCAGTACTTC. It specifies CASSFLSGGENIQYF.

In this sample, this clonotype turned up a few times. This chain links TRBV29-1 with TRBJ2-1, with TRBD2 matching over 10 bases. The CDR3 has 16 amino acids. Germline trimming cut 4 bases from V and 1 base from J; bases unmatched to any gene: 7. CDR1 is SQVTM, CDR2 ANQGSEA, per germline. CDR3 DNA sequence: TGCAGCGTTGGCCTTAGACTAGCGGGTTCCTACAATGAGCAGTTCTTC. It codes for CSVGLRLAGSYNEQFF.

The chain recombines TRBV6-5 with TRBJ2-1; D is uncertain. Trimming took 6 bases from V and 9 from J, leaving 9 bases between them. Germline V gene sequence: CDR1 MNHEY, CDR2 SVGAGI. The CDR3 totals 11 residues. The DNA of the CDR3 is TGTGCCAGCAGGGCTGTAAGTGAGCAGTTCTTC. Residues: CASRAVSEQFF.

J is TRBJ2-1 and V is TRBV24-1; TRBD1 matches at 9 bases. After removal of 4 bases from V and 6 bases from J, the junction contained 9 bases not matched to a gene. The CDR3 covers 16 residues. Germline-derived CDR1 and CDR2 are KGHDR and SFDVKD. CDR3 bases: TGTGCCACCAGTGACCCCCGGGACAGGGAGGCCAATGAGCAGTTCTTC. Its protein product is CATSDPRDREANEQFF.

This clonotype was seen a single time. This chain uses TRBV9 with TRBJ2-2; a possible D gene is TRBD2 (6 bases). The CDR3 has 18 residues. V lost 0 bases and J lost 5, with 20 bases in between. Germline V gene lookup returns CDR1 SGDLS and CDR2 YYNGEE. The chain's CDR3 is CASSVGRAAGRWTGELFF. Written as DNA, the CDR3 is TGTGCCAGCAGCGTAGGACGGGCGGCGGGGAGGTGGACCGGGGAGCTGTTTTTT.